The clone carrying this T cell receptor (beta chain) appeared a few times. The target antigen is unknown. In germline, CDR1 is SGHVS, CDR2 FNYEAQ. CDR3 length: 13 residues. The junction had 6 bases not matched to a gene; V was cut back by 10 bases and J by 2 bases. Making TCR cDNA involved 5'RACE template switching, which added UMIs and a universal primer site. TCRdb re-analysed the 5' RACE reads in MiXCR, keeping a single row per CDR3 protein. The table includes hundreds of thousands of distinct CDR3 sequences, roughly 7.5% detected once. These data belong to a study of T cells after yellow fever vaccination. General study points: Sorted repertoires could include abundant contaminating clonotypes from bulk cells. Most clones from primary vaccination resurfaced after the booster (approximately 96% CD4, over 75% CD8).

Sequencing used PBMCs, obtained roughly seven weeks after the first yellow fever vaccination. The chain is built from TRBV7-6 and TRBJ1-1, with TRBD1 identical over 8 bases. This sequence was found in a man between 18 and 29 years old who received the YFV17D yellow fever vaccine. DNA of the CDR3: TGTGCCACCCTCGGACAGGGAAACACTGAAGCTTTCTTT. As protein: CATLGQGNTEAFF.